One and the same sample provided the 8 T cell receptor beta chains below, sequenced in a study of cytomegalovirus exposure and HLA in healthy donors. Researchers ran the PCR with 60 Vbeta and 13 Jbeta primers. Profiling relied on immunoSEQ multiplex PCR, and the TCRdb table lists in-frame clones only, not all of them. Of fewer than 180,000 clones listed, roughly 77% were seen once; the top ten hold 3% to 4%. The specimen was PBMCs. The receptor set was obtained from a human donor in good health.

The gene calls are TRBV7-2 and TRBJ1-6; 10 positions match TRBD1. The CDR3 has 17 residues. Germline assignment: CDR1 SGHTA and CDR2 FQGNSA. V lost 3 bases to trimming and J lost 1 base; unmatched junction nucleotides: 3. As DNA, the CDR3 is TGTGCCAGCAGCTTTGGGACAGGGGAATCCTATAATTCACCCCTCCACTTT. It translates to CASSFGTGESYNSPLHF.

The V and J genes are TRBV19 and TRBJ2-1; 11 nucleotides line up with TRBD2. Germline V gene lookup returns CDR1 LNHDA and CDR2 SQIVND (reference sequence). The trim removed 11 bases at V and 6 bases at J, leaving 12 bases unmatched. The CDR3 contains 15 residues. The CDR3 is CASRGLAGGINEQFF. The CDR3 DNA sequence: TGTGCCTCCCGGGGGCTAGCGGGAGGAATCAATGAGCAGTTCTTC.

In this sample, this clone turned up once. The chain employs TRBV19 and TRBJ1-4, with D unclear. Germline assignment: CDR1 LNHDA and CDR2 SQIVND (reference sequence). V was pared by 6 bases and J by 0 bases, with 8 bases between. The CDR3 consists of 14 residues. The DNA for the CDR3 is TGTGCCAGTAGAGAACCGGCAACTAATGAAAAACTGTTTTTT. This translates into CASREPATNEKLFF.

The chain employs TRBV2 and TRBJ2-3, with 9 bases lining up with TRBD2. Germline V lookup: CDR1 SNHLY, CDR2 FYNNEI. There are 15 residues in the CDR3. V lost 6 bases, J lost 14 bases, and 18 bases stayed unmatched. The CDR3 nucleotides read TGTGCCAGCAGCGGCCGGGAGGTTAGCGGGAGAAGGGGGTATTTT. Amino acid sequence: CASSGREVSGRRGYF. The full variable domain, rest sourced from reference TRBV2 and TRBJ2-3, is EPEVTQTPSHQVTQMGQEVILRCVPISNHLYFYWYRQILGQKVEFLVSFYNNEISEKSEIFDDQFSVERPDGSNFTLKIRSTKLEDSAMYFCASSGREVSGRRGYFGPGTRLTVL.

The rearrangement links TRBV10-1 to TRBJ2-1, with TRBD2 matching over 8 bases. Per germline, CDR1 WNHNN and CDR2 SYGVQD (reference sequence). The J segment lost 10 bases and the V segment lost 2 bases, leaving 7 bases of the junction unmatched. CDR3 length: 14 residues. The CDR3 region has the DNA TGCGCCAGCAGTGAGACGCGGGGGGAGGCCGAGCAGTTCTTC. Amino acids: CASSETRGEAEQFF.

The V and J genes are TRBV2 and TRBJ1-4; D might be TRBD1 (5 bases). Trimming pared 7 bases from V and 4 bases from J, leaving 10 bases between. The CDR3 extends over 13 amino acids. The germline CDR1 and CDR2 sequences are SNHLY and FYNNEI. In DNA form, the CDR3 reads TGTGCCAGCAAACTACAGGTTAATGAAAAACTGTTTTTT. This sequence encodes CASKLQVNEKLFF.

The V and J genes are TRBV13 and TRBJ2-1, with 7 bases that match TRBD1. CDR1 is PRHDT and CDR2 is FYEKMQ in the germline V gene (reference sequence). This CDR3 spans 14 amino acids. V trimming: 6 bases; J trimming: 9 bases; junction bases outside the gene matches: 11. The CDR3 bases are TGTGCCAGCAGTCATCGACAGGGCGGCCGTGAGCAGTTCTTC. Encoded protein: CASSHRQGGREQFF.

This clone has more than one count but fewer than ten. The rearrangement uses TRBV7-9 and TRBJ2-1, with 13 bases lining up with TRBD2. Germline V gene data show CDR1 as SEHNR and CDR2 as FQNEAQ (reference sequence). This CDR3 comprises 19 residues. The J segment lost 4 bases and the V segment lost 1 base, leaving 10 bases of the junction unmatched. The CDR3 sequence: CASSLGTSGGPVRYNEQFF. DNA for the CDR3: TGTGCCAGCAGCTTAGGGACTAGCGGGGGTCCGGTGAGGTACAATGAGCAGTTCTTC.